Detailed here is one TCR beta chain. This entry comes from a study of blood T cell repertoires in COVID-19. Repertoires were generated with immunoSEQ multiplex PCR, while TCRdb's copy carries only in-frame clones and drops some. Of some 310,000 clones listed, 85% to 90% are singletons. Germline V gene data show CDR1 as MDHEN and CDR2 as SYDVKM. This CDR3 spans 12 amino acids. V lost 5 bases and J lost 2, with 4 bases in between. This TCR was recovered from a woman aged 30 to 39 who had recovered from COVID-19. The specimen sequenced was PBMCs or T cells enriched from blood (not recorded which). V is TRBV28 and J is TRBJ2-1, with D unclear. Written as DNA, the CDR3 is TGTGCCAGCAGTCTTACCTACAATGAGCAGTTCTTC. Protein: CASSLTYNEQFF. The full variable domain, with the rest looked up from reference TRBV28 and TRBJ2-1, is DVKVTQSSRYLVKRTGEKVFLECVQDMDHENMFWYRQDPGLGLRLIYFSYDVKMKEKGDIPEGYSVSREKKERFSLILESASTNQTSMYLCASSLTYNEQFFGPGTRLTVL.